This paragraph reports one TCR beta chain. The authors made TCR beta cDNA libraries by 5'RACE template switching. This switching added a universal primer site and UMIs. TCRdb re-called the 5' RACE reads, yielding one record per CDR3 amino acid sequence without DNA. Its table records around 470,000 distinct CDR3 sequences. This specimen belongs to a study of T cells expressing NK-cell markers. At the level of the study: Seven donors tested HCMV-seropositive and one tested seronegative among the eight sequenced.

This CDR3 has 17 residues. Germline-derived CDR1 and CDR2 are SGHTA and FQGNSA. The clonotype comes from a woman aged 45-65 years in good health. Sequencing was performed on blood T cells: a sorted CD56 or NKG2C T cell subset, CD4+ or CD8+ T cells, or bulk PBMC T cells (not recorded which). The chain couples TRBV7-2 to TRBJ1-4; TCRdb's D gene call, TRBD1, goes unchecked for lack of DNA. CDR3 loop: CASSPRGRGATNEKLFF.